These 32 T cell receptor beta chains were sequenced from one sample in a study of CD8+CD57+ T cells in acquired aplastic anemia. Genomic DNA acted as the template from which TCR beta VDJ combination and CDR3 sequence profiling were carried out. TCRdb reprocessed the reads with MiXCR, giving one entry per CDR3 protein. The table records about 220,000 distinct CDR3 sequences, 30% to 40% of them present only once. Sample: sorted CD4+, CD8+, or CD8+CD57+ T cells (not recorded which) from PBMCs. These receptor sequences come from a human donor in good health, serving as a control.

This clonotype was recorded a few times. The chain combines TRBV27 with TRBJ2-7; D gene uncertain. This CDR3 is built from 18 residues. Germline V CDR1 and CDR2: MNHEY, SMNVEV (reference sequence). Trimming left V 8 bases short and J 2 bases short, with 28 bases between. CDR3 sequence (DNA): TGTGCCAGCGCGACACTCAGATTCTTTTCGGCCTCCCCCTACGAGCAGTACTTC. Amino acid sequence: CASATLRFFSASPYEQYF.

A word on this clonotype: This likely comes from a read error, as the CDR3 has no conserved phenylalanine or tryptophan at its end. The rearrangement links TRBV7-3 to TRBJ1-3; D is unclear. The CDR3 runs 14 residues. V was trimmed by 3 bases and J by 0 bases, leaving 6 bases between them. From germline, CDR1 is SGHTA and CDR2 FQGTGA. The chain's CDR3 is CASSFLISGNTIYL. In DNA, the CDR3 is TGTGCCAGCAGCTTCTTAATCTCTGGAAACACCATATATCTT.

This clonotype was found many times. V is TRBV5-1 and J is TRBJ2-1; 8 bases are a match to TRBD2. The CDR3 spans 14 residues. V lost 3 bases to trimming and J lost 6 bases; unmatched junction nucleotides: 5. Germline values: CDR1 SGHRS, CDR2 YFSETQ. CDR3 in DNA: TGCGCCAGCAGCTCAGCGGGAGATCTCAATGAGCAGTTCTTC. This gives the protein CASSSAGDLNEQFF.

This rearrangement joins TRBV19 to TRBJ2-7; D is unresolved. The CDR3 length is 13 residues. Trimming pared 6 bases from V and 0 bases from J, leaving 9 bases between. The germline V gene has CDR1 LNHDA and CDR2 SQIVND (reference sequence). In DNA form, the CDR3 reads TGTGCCAGTAGCGTAAGAGGCTCCTACGAGCAGTACTTC. Its protein is CASSVRGSYEQYF.

The chain carries TRBV3-1 and TRBJ2-7; TRBD2 agrees at 9 bases. Germline CDR1 LGHDT, CDR2 YNNKEL (reference sequence). Trimming removed 4 bases from V and 3 bases from J; junction bases left unmatched: 7. The CDR3 sequence is 15 residues long. The CDR3 protein is CASSRGTSLNYEQYF. CDR3 DNA sequence: TGTGCCAGCAGCCGGGGGACTAGCTTGAACTACGAGCAGTACTTC.

The V and J genes are TRBV4-2 and TRBJ2-1, with 10 bases identical to TRBD2. The germline gives CDR1 LGHNA, CDR2 YNFKEQ. The CDR3 runs 18 residues. Losses at the gene ends were 4 bases for V and 4 bases for J; bases not matched to a gene: 13. The CDR3 loop is CASSRAGGSGGAYNEQFF. CDR3 bases: TGTGCCAGCAGCCGAGCCGGGGGGAGCGGGGGGGCTTACAATGAGCAGTTCTTC.

In this sample, this clonotype turned up many times. One end of the junction varies from germline; a read error may be responsible. V and J are TRBV14 and TRBJ2-7; no firm D call. This CDR3 comprises 13 residues. CDR1 SGHDN and CDR2 FVKESK come from the germline V gene. The CDR3 sequence: CASSPAGSSSKCF. The CDR3 DNA reads TGTGCCAGCAGCCCCGCCGGCTCATCGTCTAAGTGCTTC.

The V gene is TRBV7-2, the J gene TRBJ1-5; D is ambiguous. The germline gives CDR1 SGHTA, CDR2 FQGNSA. Trimming took 7 bases from V and 6 from J, leaving 13 bases between them. CDR3 length: 13 residues. CDR3 sequence reads: CASNRQLGQPQHF. CDR3 coding DNA: TGTGCCAGCAACCGACAATTGGGTCAGCCCCAGCATTTT.

This clonotype was seen repeatedly, ten times or more. The chain employs TRBV2 and TRBJ2-5, with D possibly matching TRBD2 (7 bases). CDR1 is SNHLY and CDR2 is FYNNEI in the germline V gene. Between the trimmed V and J ends, which lost 7 bases and 2 bases, there was a span of 17 bases. The CDR3 loop spans 15 amino acids. The CDR3 here is CASTIQGGGQETQYF. CDR3 bases: TGTGCCAGCACCATACAGGGAGGGGGGCAAGAGACCCAGTACTTC.

This clonotype was counted between two and nine times. A much larger clone is a single base away; this may be a read error. J is TRBJ1-1 and V is TRBV29-1; 11 nucleotides agree with TRBD1. The CDR3 extends over 17 amino acids. CDR1 SQVTM and CDR2 ANQGSEA come from the germline V gene. V lost 7 bases to trimming and J lost 5 bases; unmatched junction nucleotides: 18. The CDR3 reads CSAMGVGGQGARTEAFF. CDR3 nucleotide sequence: TGCAGCGCCATGGGAGTAGGTGGACAGGGGGCTCGGACTGAAGCTTTCTTT.

This clonotype was detected ten times or more. CDR3 in amino acids: CASIRIGANTGELFF. CDR3 DNA sequence: TGTGCCAGTATCCGCATCGGGGCGAACACCGGGGAGCTGTTTTTT. This rearrangement joins TRBV19 to TRBJ2-2; possible D gene TRBD2, 5 bases. This CDR3 comprises 15 residues. V dropped 7 bases and J dropped 0 bases, with 12 bases sitting between them. The germline V gene has CDR1 LNHDA and CDR2 SQIVND (reference sequence).

A few counts support this clonotype. The chain couples TRBV3-1 to TRBJ2-6, with D perhaps matching TRBD1 or TRBD2 (5 bases each). CDR1 is LGHDT, CDR2 YNNKEL, per germline (reference sequence). V lost 0 bases, J lost 4 bases, and 13 bases lay in between. CDR3 length: 17 residues. The CDR3 protein is CASSQDPRGSGANVLTF. In nucleotides, the CDR3 is TGTGCCAGCAGCCAAGATCCTCGGGGCTCCGGGGCCAACGTCCTGACTTTC.

The sample holds many counts of this clonotype. The chain couples TRBV2 to TRBJ1-3; D not certain. The CDR3 sequence is 15 residues long. Germline values: CDR1 SNHLY, CDR2 FYNNEI. Trimming removed 3 bases from V and 0 bases from J, with 9 bases in between. The CDR3 loop reads CASSDGINSGNTIYF. CDR3 nucleotide sequence: TGTGCCAGCAGTGATGGTATAAACTCTGGAAACACCATATATTTT.

Ten or more counts support this clonotype. This rearrangement joins TRBV10-1 to TRBJ2-3; D is perhaps TRBD2 (6 bases). V was shortened by 0 bases and J by 7 bases, with 11 bases between the two germline ends. Germline V gives CDR1 WNHNN, CDR2 SYGVQD (reference sequence). This CDR3 region has 14 residues. The CDR3 DNA is TGCGCCAGCAGTGAGTCTAGCGGTTCCCATACGCAGTATTTT. Residues: CASSESSGSHTQYF.

Regarding this clonotype: Relative to the germline gene, one junction end is altered; a read error may explain this. This chain links TRBV5-4 with TRBJ1-1; 7 bases agree with TRBD1. From germline, CDR1 is SGHNT and CDR2 YYREEE (reference sequence). This CDR3 region has 16 residues. CDR3 loop: CASGFLQGTLNTEAFF. The CDR3 DNA sequence: TGTGCCAGCGGCTTTCTACAGGGGACTCTGAACACTGAAGCTTTCTTT.

This clonotype was counted ten times or more. The V gene is TRBV7-9, the J gene TRBJ2-7; 7 positions agree with TRBD1. This CDR3 contains 13 residues. J gave up 6 bases and V 2 bases, and 4 bases lay outside the gene matches. Germline V gives CDR1 SEHNR, CDR2 FQNEAQ (reference sequence). CDR3 sequence reads: CASSLIRGSEQYF. CDR3 coding DNA: TGTGCCAGCAGCTTAATCAGGGGGAGCGAGCAGTACTTC.

This clonotype was recorded many times. The CDR3 loop reads CASVLDRVRTDTQYF. The DNA for the CDR3 is TGTGCCAGCGTCCTTGACAGGGTACGCACAGATACGCAGTATTTT. V and J are TRBV7-9 and TRBJ2-3; 7 nucleotides align to TRBD1. The CDR3 is made up of 15 amino acids. Losses at the gene ends were 8 bases for V and 1 base for J; bases not matched to a gene: 9. Germline V gene data show CDR1 as SEHNR and CDR2 as FQNEAQ (reference sequence). Filled out from reference TRBV7-9 and TRBJ2-3, the complete variable domain reads DTGVSQNPRHKITKRGQNVTFRCDPISEHNRLYWYRQTLGQGPEFLTYFQNEAQLEKSRLLSDRFSAERPKGSFSTLEIQRTEQGDSAMYLCASVLDRVRTDTQYFGPGTRLTVL.

On this clonotype: This may come from a read error, since a much larger clone is one base off. This chain uses TRBV12-3 or TRBV12-4 with TRBJ1-1; D not certain. This CDR3 spans 13 amino acids. Trimming took 8 bases from V and 4 from J, leaving 14 bases between them. The DNA for the CDR3 is TGTGCCAGCTGTACCCGACTCCCCACTGAAGCTTTCTTT. Protein: CASCTRLPTEAFF.

J is TRBJ1-5 and V is TRBV2, with 8 bases matching TRBD1. Germline V gene lookup returns CDR1 SNHLY and CDR2 FYNNEI. V shed 6 bases and J 4 bases; nucleotides not matched to a gene: 5. The CDR3 extends over 14 amino acids. For the CDR3, the DNA is TGTGCCAGCAGGAGACAGGGGTGGAATCAGCCCCAGCATTTT. Amino acid sequence: CASRRQGWNQPQHF.

This clonotype was seen only a few times. A much larger clone lies a single base off, so this may be a read error. V usage is TRBV10-3 and J usage is TRBJ1-2; the D is unclear. The CDR3 consists of 12 residues. The germline V gene encodes CDR1 ENHRY and CDR2 SYGVKD. In nucleotides, the CDR3 is TGTGCCAGCAGCGCCCCTTGGGGTGGCTACGCCTTC. It encodes CASSAPWGGYAF.

This sequence joins TRBV19 and TRBJ1-2; 8 bases line up with TRBD1. Trimming cost V 3 bases and J 4 bases; bases outside gene matches: 4. The germline V gene encodes CDR1 LNHDA and CDR2 SQIVND (reference sequence). CDR3 length equals 14 residues. The CDR3 sequence: CASSIGQGSYGYTF. The CDR3 DNA sequence: TGTGCCAGTAGTATCGGACAGGGATCCTATGGCTACACCTTC.

Worth noting for this clonotype: Relative to the germline gene, one junction end is altered; a read error may explain this. This chain connects TRBV10-3 to TRBJ2-1, with a tentative D call TRBD2 (6 bases). Germline V gene lookup returns CDR1 ENHRY and CDR2 SYGVKD. CDR3 size: 16 residues. The CDR3 DNA sequence: TGTGCCAGCAGTCCGAAAGCGGGCCCCGCCTACAATGAGCAGTTCTTC. Its translation: CASSPKAGPAYNEQFF.

This chain joins TRBV2 and TRBJ1-4, with 8 bases fitting TRBD1. The CDR3 sequence is 14 residues long. The trim removed 4 bases at V and 8 bases at J, leaving 6 bases unmatched. The germline gives CDR1 SNHLY, CDR2 FYNNEI. For the CDR3, the DNA is TGTGCCAGCAGTGCTGGGACAGGTGCGGAAAAACTGTTTTTT. As protein: CASSAGTGAEKLFF.

With regard to this clonotype: Given a much more abundant clone one base away, this may be a read error. The chain recombines TRBV19 with TRBJ1-1, with a tentative D call TRBD1 (5 bases). The V and J ends lost 2 bases and 7 bases respectively, with 14 bases between them. This CDR3 comprises 14 residues. Looked up from germline, CDR1 is LNHDA and CDR2 is SQIVND (reference sequence). The CDR3: CASSILRTGGEAFF. The CDR3 nucleotides read TGTGCCAGTAGTATACTCCGAACCGGGGGTGAAGCTTTCTTT.

This clonotype was found many times. The V call is TRBV6-5, the J call TRBJ2-7; TRBD1 agrees at 8 bases. J lost 4 bases, V lost 2 bases, and 1 base had no gene match. Germline CDR1 is MNHEY and CDR2 is SVGAGI. The CDR3 is 13 residues long. The CDR3 region is CASSYTGGYEQYF. The CDR3 DNA is TGTGCCAGCAGTTACACAGGGGGGTACGAGCAGTACTTC.

At least ten counts were recorded for this clonotype. The rearrangement joins TRBV5-5 to TRBJ2-5; 11 nucleotides agree with TRBD1. The V segment lost 0 bases and the J segment 2 bases; nucleotides outside the gene matches: 6. In germline, CDR1 is SGHKS, CDR2 YYEKEE (reference sequence). The CDR3 runs to 17 residues. In DNA, the CDR3 is TGTGCCAGCAGCTTGGGGACAGGGGGCGCGAGACAAGAGACCCAGTACTTC. Its translation: CASSLGTGGARQETQYF.

This clonotype has a count of ten or more. This chain uses TRBV4-2 with TRBJ2-7, with TRBD1 identical over 7 bases. V trimming: 2 bases; J trimming: 6 bases; junction bases outside the gene matches: 10. The CDR3 runs 15 residues. CDR1 LGHNA and CDR2 YNFKEQ come from the germline V gene. CDR3: CASSQPGQLLPEQYF. The CDR3 DNA reads TGTGCCAGCAGCCAACCGGGACAGCTTCTCCCCGAGCAGTACTTC.

This clonotype was seen a few times. The chain recombines TRBV25-1 with TRBJ1-3; D is perhaps TRBD1 (5 bases). CDR1 and CDR2 from the germline V gene are MGHDK and SYGVNS. The CDR3 runs 17 residues. Trimming removed 3 bases from V and 3 bases from J, with 18 bases in between. Here the CDR3 DNA reads TGTGCCAGCAGTGAGGGGTACGGGGGGATGAGTGGAAACACCATATATTTT. Its translation is CASSEGYGGMSGNTIYF.

The chain is built from TRBV7-9 and TRBJ2-7; D is unclear. CDR3 length: 14 residues. Per the germline V gene, CDR1 is SEHNR and CDR2 is FQNEAQ (reference sequence). The ends were cut back, 5 bases at V and 2 bases at J, with 13 bases in the middle. DNA of the CDR3: TGTGCCAGCAGCCCTCCTGGGCAGCCCTACGAGCAGTACTTC. It translates to CASSPPGQPYEQYF.

This clonotype was seen ten or more times. The chain combines TRBV5-1 with TRBJ1-6; D ambiguous. V was trimmed by 0 bases and J by 8 bases, leaving 12 bases between them. CDR3 size: 15 residues. The germline CDR1 and CDR2 sequences are SGHRS and YFSETQ. The CDR3 DNA follows: TGCGCCAGCAGCTTGGCCATTACGGCGGATTCACCCCTCCACTTT. Protein: CASSLAITADSPLHF.

Ten or more counts support this clonotype. The chain couples TRBV20-1 to TRBJ2-7; 14 bases map to TRBD2. CDR1 DFQATT and CDR2 SNEGSKA come from the germline V gene (reference sequence). The trim removed 5 bases at V and 3 bases at J, leaving 6 bases unmatched. The CDR3 length is 15 residues. CDR3 nucleotide sequence: TGCAGTGCTGGACAAGGGACTAGCGGGGGCTACGAGCAGTACTTC. Protein: CSAGQGTSGGYEQYF.

The rearrangement links TRBV2 to TRBJ2-5; possible D gene TRBD1, 6 bases. CDR1 and CDR2 (germline): SNHLY, FYNNEI. The V end lost 5 bases, the J end lost 5 bases, and 15 bases lay between the germline ends. This CDR3 contains 14 residues. CDR3 in amino acids: CASSKSGATETQYF. The CDR3 bases are TGTGCCAGCAGTAAGTCAGGGGCCACGGAGACCCAGTACTTC. The full variable domain, rest sourced from reference TRBV2 and TRBJ2-5, is EPEVTQTPSHQVTQMGQEVILRCVPISNHLYFYWYRQILGQKVEFLVSFYNNEISEKSEIFDDQFSVERPDGSNFTLKIRSTKLEDSAMYFCASSKSGATETQYFGPGTRLLVL.